Following are 15 T cell receptor beta chains from one sample sequenced in a study of OX40 agonist ivuxolimab in advanced cancers. The repertoire was sequenced with immunoSEQ multiplex PCR; TCRdb's copy has only in-frame clones and lacks some. The sample includes under 100,000 clones, roughly 89% of them seen just once. The sample in question was CD4+ or CD8+ T cells sorted from blood, obtained in a trial of the OX40 agonist ivuxolimab. These receptors were collected from an adult with an advanced solid tumor such as melanoma, head and neck, liver or kidney cancer.

J is TRBJ1-5 and V is TRBV5-6; D perhaps matches TRBD1 (6 bases). CDR3 length: 13 residues. The germline V and J ends were trimmed by 4 bases and 7 bases, with 12 bases remaining between them. CDR1 is SGHDT, CDR2 YYEEEE, per germline. The CDR3 reads CASSHRAGQPQHF. The DNA for the CDR3 is TGTGCCAGCAGCCACAGGGCTGGGCAGCCCCAGCATTTT. The full variable domain, in which reference TRBV5-6 and TRBJ1-5 provide the parts outside the CDR3, is DAGVTQSPTHLIKTRGQQVTLRCSPKSGHDTVSWYQQALGQGPQFIFQYYEEEERQRGNFPDRFSGHQFPNYSSELNVNALLLGDSALYLCASSHRAGQPQHFGDGTRLSIL.

The chain employs TRBV5-1 and TRBJ1-1, with 10 bases identical to TRBD1. CDR1 and CDR2 (germline): SGHRS, YFSETQ. The CDR3 contains 14 residues. V lost 3 bases to trimming and J lost 4 bases; unmatched junction nucleotides: 3. The DNA of the CDR3 is TGCGCCAGCAGCTGGAGACAGGGGGCCACTGAAGCTTTCTTT. The encoded protein is CASSWRQGATEAFF. Filled out from reference TRBV5-1 and TRBJ1-1, the complete variable domain reads KAGVTQTPRYLIKTRGQQVTLSCSPISGHRSVSWYQQTPGQGLQFLFEYFSETQRNKGNFPGRFSGRQFSNSRSEMNVSTLELGDSALYLCASSWRQGATEAFFGQGTRLTVV.

V gene TRBV18 combines with J gene TRBJ1-2, with 10 bases identical to TRBD1. CDR1 and CDR2 from the germline V gene are KGHSH and LQKENI. The CDR3 length is 17 residues. Trimming cost V 3 bases and J 4 bases; bases outside gene matches: 11. The CDR3 sequence: CASSPYSPGQGSYGYTF. The CDR3, as DNA: TGTGCCAGCTCACCTTACTCCCCGGGACAGGGGTCCTATGGCTACACCTTC.

The table lists this clone with a count of one. The rearrangement uses TRBV5-1 and TRBJ2-2; D remains unclear. V was cut by 3 bases and J by 7 bases, with 16 bases left in between. CDR1 is SGHRS and CDR2 is YFSETQ in the germline V gene. The CDR3 consists of 15 residues. CDR3 nucleotide sequence: TGCGCCAGCAGCTCTACAACCTCCGTGGGCGGGGAGCTGTTTTTT. Its protein product is CASSSTTSVGGELFF.

This rearrangement joins TRBV10-3 to TRBJ2-3; 14 bases fit TRBD2. CDR1 and CDR2 (germline): ENHRY, SYGVKD. The length of the CDR3 is 14 residues. The V gene end was trimmed by 10 bases and the J gene end by 5 bases; junction bases not matched to a gene: 5. CDR3 loop: CATVTSGRVDTQYF. CDR3 nucleotides: TGTGCCACCGTGACTAGCGGGAGGGTAGATACGCAGTATTTT.

The CDR3 spells CASSKGVNTGELFF. CDR3 DNA: TGTGCCAGCTCGAAGGGCGTGAACACCGGGGAGCTGTTTTTT. The chain combines TRBV6-1 with TRBJ2-2; D unresolved. V lost 8 bases and J 1 base, leaving 11 bases between the germline ends. The CDR3 is 14 residues long. Looked up from germline, CDR1 is MNHNS and CDR2 is SASEGT.

This chain links TRBV5-1 with TRBJ2-1; 10 nucleotides align to TRBD2. There are 17 residues in the CDR3. Looked up from germline, CDR1 is SGHRS and CDR2 is YFSETQ. After removal of 3 bases from V and 9 bases from J, the junction contained 15 bases not matched to a gene. CDR3 sequence (DNA): TGCGCCAGCAGCTCCCAAGATACAGCTAGCGGGAGCGGTGAGCAGTTCTTC. It yields the protein CASSSQDTASGSGEQFF.

In DNA, the CDR3 is TGCGCCAGCAGACCAATGGTGGGAGCGAACAATGAGCAGTTCTTC. It translates to CASRPMVGANNEQFF. The chain joins TRBV5-1 to TRBJ2-1, with D tentatively TRBD2 (5 bases). The V end was cut by 5 bases, the J end by 5 bases, with 17 bases between. This CDR3 has 15 amino acids. Germline V CDR1 and CDR2: SGHRS, YFSETQ.

The chain combines TRBV5-6 with TRBJ2-3; no reliable D call. V lost 0 bases to trimming and J lost 0 bases, with 2 bases between them. Germline CDR1 and CDR2: SGHDT and YYEEEE. The CDR3 runs to 13 residues. DNA of the CDR3: TGTGCCAGCAGCTTGGACAGCACAGATACGCAGTATTTT. Translation: CASSLDSTDTQYF.

The genes are TRBV11-2 and TRBJ2-3, with 7 nucleotides matching TRBD1. The CDR3 has 16 amino acids. Trimming at V came to 4 bases and at J to 3 bases, leaving 10 bases not matched to a gene. Per the germline V gene, CDR1 is SGHAT and CDR2 is FQNNGV. This CDR3 reads CASSSRLGTETDTQYF. CDR3 bases: TGTGCCAGCAGCTCTCGCCTCGGGACAGAAACAGATACGCAGTATTTT.

The chain employs TRBV5-4 and TRBJ2-5; unclear D gene. Germline-derived CDR1 and CDR2 are SGHNT and YYREEE (reference sequence). The V end was cut by 0 bases, the J end by 0 bases, with 0 bases between. The CDR3 totals 12 residues. CDR3 protein: CASSLDQETQYF. The CDR3 DNA follows: TGTGCCAGCAGCTTGGACCAAGAGACCCAGTACTTC.

The J gene is TRBJ2-7, the V gene TRBV7-2; 10 nucleotides line up with TRBD1. The CDR3 runs 14 residues. The V gene end was trimmed by 4 bases and the J gene end by 3 bases; junction bases not matched to a gene: 3. CDR1 is SGHTA and CDR2 is FQGNSA in the germline V gene. CDR3 nucleotides: TGTGCCAGCAGCTCAAGGACAGGGGGCTACGAGCAGTACTTC. Protein sequence: CASSSRTGGYEQYF.

V and J are TRBV7-9 and TRBJ2-7, with D unclear. Germline assignment: CDR1 SEHNR and CDR2 FQNEAQ (reference sequence). Trimming pared 4 bases from V and 4 bases from J, leaving 20 bases between. This CDR3 is built from 16 residues. The CDR3 sequence: CASSSDSTGSPYEQYF. The CDR3 nucleotides are TGTGCCAGCAGCTCCGATTCGACCGGTAGTCCGTACGAGCAGTACTTC.

The rearrangement links TRBV14 to TRBJ2-7; TRBD2 matches 10 bases. Germline V gives CDR1 SGHDN, CDR2 FVKESK. Trimming took 1 base from V and 3 from J; bases not matched to a gene: 3. The CDR3 is 15 amino acids. CDR3 sequence reads: CASSQASGRVYEQYF. The DNA for the CDR3 is TGTGCCAGCAGCCAAGCCAGCGGGAGGGTCTACGAGCAGTACTTC. The entire variable domain, with the rest obtained from reference TRBV14 and TRBJ2-7, is as follows: EAGVTQFPSHSVIEKGQTVTLRCDPISGHDNLYWYRRVMGKEIKFLLHFVKESKQDESGMPNNRFLAERTGGTYSTLKVQPAELEDSGVYFCASSQASGRVYEQYFGPGTRLTVT.

J is TRBJ2-7 and V is TRBV5-1; 8 bases match TRBD1. The V and J ends lost 5 bases and 7 bases, in that order; junction bases with no gene match: 14. There are 15 residues in the CDR3. Germline assignment: CDR1 SGHRS and CDR2 YFSETQ. The CDR3 DNA reads TGCGCCAGCAGTACCGGGACAGGCCCCTCCGGTGAGCAGTACTTC. Translated, it gives CASSTGTGPSGEQYF.